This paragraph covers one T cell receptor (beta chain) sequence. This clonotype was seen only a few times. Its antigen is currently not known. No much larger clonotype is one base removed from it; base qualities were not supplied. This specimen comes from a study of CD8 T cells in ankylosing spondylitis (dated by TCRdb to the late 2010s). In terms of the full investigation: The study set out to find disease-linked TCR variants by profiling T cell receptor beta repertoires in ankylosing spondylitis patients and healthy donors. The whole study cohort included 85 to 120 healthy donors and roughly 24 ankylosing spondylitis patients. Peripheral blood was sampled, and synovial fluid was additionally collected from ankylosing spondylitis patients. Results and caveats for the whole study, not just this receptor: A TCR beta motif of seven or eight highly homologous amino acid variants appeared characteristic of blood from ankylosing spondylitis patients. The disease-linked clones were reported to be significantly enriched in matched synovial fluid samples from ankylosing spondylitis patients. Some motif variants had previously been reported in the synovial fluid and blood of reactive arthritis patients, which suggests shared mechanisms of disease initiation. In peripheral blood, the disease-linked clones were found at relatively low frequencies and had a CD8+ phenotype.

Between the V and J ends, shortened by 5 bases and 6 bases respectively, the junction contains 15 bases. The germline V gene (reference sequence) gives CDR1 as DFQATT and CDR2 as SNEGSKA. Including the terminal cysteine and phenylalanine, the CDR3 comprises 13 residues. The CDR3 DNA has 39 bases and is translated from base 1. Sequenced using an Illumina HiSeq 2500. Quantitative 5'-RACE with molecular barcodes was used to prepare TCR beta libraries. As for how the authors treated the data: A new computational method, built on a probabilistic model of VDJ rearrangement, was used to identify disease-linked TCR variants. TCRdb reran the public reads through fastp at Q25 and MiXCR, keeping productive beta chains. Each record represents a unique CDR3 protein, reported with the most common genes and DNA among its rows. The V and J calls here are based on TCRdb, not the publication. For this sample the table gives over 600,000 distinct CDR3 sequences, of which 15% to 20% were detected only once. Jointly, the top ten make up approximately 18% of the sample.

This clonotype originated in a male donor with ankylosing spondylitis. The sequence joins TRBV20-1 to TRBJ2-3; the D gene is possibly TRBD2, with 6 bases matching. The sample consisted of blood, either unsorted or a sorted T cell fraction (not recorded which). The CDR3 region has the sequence CSAGWWRGDTQYF. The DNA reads TGCAGTGCTGGGTGGTGGAGGGGCGATACGCAGTATTTT.